This TCR beta chain was captured by sequencing in a study of T cell changes during pregnancy in multiple sclerosis. After removal of 3 bases from V and 4 bases from J, the junction contained 12 bases not matched to a gene. The CDR3 is 18 residues long. The germline V gene encodes CDR1 MDHEN and CDR2 SYDVKM. Using immunoSEQ multiplex PCR, the repertoire was profiled, and TCRdb retains in-frame clones only, with some absent. The profile covers approximately 87,000 clones, with just over 90% appearing a single time and approximately 0.47% taken by the ten largest. The clonotype was recovered from a female donor with multiple sclerosis, enrolled in a pregnancy study. The V call is TRBV28, the J call TRBJ2-1; 10 positions agree with TRBD2. Source: CD4+ T cells from peripheral blood mononuclear cells, taken in the second trimester of pregnancy. The CDR3 spells CASSFLVSSGSLYNEQFF. The CDR3 DNA reads as TGTGCCAGCAGTTTTCTTGTTTCTAGCGGGAGTCTTTACAATGAGCAGTTCTTC.